Given below is one TCR beta chain in context. The V gene end was trimmed by 7 bases and the J gene end by 4 bases; junction bases not matched to a gene: 7. In germline, CDR1 is SEHNR, CDR2 FQNEAQ (reference sequence). This CDR3 contains 15 residues. These data belong to a study of blood T cell repertoires in COVID-19. The wider study: Samples of COVID-19 (acute and convalescent) were obtained from the United States, Italy and Spain. Nucleic acid was either cDNA or gDNA, and it came from T cells, B-cell-depleted T cells, or PBMCs.

Per the study methods: For nucleated cells, counts were estimated from reference gene primer amplification. The repertoire was sequenced with immunoSEQ multiplex PCR; TCRdb's copy has only in-frame clones and lacks some. The DNA gave D and trimming, while V, J and clone size come from that table. The sample includes under 200,000 clones, 85% to 90% of them seen just once. Sequenced sample: peripheral blood. The chain couples TRBV7-9 to TRBJ2-3, with 11 bases fitting TRBD1. This TCR was sampled from a man younger than 30 with acute or convalescent COVID-19. The CDR3 DNA follows: TGTGCCAGCACCGCCGGGACAGGGGGTTCAGATACGCAGTATTTT. As protein: CASTAGTGGSDTQYF.